This TCR beta chain was obtained from a study of graft-versus-host responses after intestinal transplantation. Study-wide context: As for transplant type, recipients had multivisceral, liver-intestinal, or isolated intestinal grafts. Uniformly, recipients were administered anti-thymocyte globulin induction with subsequent tacrolimus and steroids for around 3 years.

Worth noting for this clone: Its matching antigen is unknown.

Sequencing was performed with immunoSEQ multiplex PCR; in TCRdb, only in-frame clones are kept and a portion is missing. This table has 75,000 to 100,000 clones, about 93% appearing once. Germline V gene data show CDR1 as MNHEY and CDR2 as SMNVEV (reference sequence). The CDR3 has 14 residues. V was pared by 6 bases and J by 1 base, with 12 bases between. Whole-study findings and limits: Recipient marrow showed GvH clones, some seen first in ileum or blood.

The receptor's source is a human donor who received an intestinal transplant. Material: unstimulated CD8+ T cells sorted from spleen or lymph node cells, obtained before intestinal transplant. This chain connects TRBV27 to TRBJ1-1; no reliable D call. The CDR3 sequence: CASSLNPGNTEAFF. CDR3 coding DNA: TGTGCCAGCAGCCTAAACCCTGGGAACACTGAAGCTTTCTTT.